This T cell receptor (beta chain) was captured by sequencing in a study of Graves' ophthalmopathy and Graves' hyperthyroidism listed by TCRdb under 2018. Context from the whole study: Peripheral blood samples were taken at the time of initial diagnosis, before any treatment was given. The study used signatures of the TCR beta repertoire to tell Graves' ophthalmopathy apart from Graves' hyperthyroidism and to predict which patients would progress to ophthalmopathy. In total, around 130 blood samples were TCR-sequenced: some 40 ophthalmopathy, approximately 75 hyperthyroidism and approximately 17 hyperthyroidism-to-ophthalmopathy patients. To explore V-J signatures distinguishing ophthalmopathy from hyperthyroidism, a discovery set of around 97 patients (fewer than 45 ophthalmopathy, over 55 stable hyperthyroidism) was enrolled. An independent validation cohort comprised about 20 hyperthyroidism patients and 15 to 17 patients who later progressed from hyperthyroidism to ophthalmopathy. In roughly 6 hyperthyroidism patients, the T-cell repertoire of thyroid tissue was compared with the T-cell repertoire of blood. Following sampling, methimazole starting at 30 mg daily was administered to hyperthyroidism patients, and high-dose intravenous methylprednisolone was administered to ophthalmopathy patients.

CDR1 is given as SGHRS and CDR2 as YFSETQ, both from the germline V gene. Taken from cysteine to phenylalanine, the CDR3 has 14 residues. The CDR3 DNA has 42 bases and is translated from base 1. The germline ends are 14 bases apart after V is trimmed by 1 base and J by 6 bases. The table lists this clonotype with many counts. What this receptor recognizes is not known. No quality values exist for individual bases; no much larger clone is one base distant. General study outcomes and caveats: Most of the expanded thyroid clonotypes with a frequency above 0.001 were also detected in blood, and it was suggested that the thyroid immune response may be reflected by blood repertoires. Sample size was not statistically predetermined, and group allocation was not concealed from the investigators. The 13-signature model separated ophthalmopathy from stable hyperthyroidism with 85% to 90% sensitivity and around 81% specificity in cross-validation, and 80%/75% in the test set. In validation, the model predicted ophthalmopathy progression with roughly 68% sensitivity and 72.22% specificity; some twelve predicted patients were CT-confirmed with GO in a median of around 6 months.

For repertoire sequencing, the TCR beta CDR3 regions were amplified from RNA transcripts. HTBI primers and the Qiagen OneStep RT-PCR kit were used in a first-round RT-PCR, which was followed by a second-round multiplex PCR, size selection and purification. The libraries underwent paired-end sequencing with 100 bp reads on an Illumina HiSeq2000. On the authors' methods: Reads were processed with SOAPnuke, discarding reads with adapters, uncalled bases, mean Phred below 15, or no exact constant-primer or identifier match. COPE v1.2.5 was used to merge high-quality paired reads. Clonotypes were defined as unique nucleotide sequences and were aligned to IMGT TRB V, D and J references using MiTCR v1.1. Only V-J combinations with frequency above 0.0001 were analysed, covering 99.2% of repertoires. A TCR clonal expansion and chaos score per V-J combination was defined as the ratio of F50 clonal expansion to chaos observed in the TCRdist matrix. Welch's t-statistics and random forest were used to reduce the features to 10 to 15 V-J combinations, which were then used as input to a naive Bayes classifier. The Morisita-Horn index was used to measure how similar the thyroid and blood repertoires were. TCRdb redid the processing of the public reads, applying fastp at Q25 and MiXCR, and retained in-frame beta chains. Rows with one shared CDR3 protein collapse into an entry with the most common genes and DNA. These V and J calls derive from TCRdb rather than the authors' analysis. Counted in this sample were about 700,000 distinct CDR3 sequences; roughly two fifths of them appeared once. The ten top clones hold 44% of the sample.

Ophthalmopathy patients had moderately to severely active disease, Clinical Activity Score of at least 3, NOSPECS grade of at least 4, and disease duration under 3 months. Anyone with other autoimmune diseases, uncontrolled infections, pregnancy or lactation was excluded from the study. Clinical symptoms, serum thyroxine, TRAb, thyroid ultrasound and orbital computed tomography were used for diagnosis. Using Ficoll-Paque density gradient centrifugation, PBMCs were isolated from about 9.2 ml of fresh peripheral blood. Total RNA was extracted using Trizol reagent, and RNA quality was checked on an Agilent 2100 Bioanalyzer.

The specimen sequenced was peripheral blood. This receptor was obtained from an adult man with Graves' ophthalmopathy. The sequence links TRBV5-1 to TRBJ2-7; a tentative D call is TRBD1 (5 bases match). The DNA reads TGCGCCAGCAGCTTGTCTCAGGGCCGGACCGAGCAGTACTTC. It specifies CASSLSQGRTEQYF.